These 25 T cell receptor beta chains came from one sample sequenced in a study of cytomegalovirus exposure and HLA in healthy donors (dated by TCRdb to the late 2010s). Library generation was performed with the immunoSEQ multiplex PCR assay. The immuneACCESS repertoire file appears here via TCRdb, limited to in-frame rearrangements. These files lack a portion of the clones; in checked studies, under half of the deficit traces to unresolved V genes, and the cause of the others is not known. A total of about 190,000 clones appear in this sample, around 82% of them only once. The top ten clones comprise 2.5% to 3% of the sample. Sequencing input: PBMCs. The origin of the receptors is a woman aged 18 to 35 in good health and CMV-seropositive.

V is TRBV7-2 and J is TRBJ2-7; perhaps TRBD2 as D (5 bases). Trimming took off 0 bases at V and 3 bases at J, with 15 bases between the two ends. CDR1 is SGHTA, CDR2 FQGNSA, per germline. This CDR3 comprises 16 residues. The CDR3 loop reads CASSLAGVLPIYEQYF. DNA of the CDR3: TGTGCCAGCAGCTTAGCCGGGGTCCTCCCTATCTACGAGCAGTACTTC.

This CDR3 is CASSPEAGRYNEQFF. The CDR3, as DNA: TGTGCCAGCAGCCCAGAAGCGGGGCGCTACAATGAGCAGTTCTTC. This chain connects TRBV5-8 to TRBJ2-1, with TRBD2 identical over 7 bases. The germline gives CDR1 SGHTS, CDR2 YDEGEE. V lost 4 bases, J lost 3 bases, and 7 bases stayed unmatched. The CDR3 length is 15 residues.

To note about this clone: The same CDR3 can be traced to other DNA sequences in this sample. The chain uses TRBV5-6 and TRBJ2-1; 10 nucleotides align to TRBD2. J gave up 4 bases and V 5 bases, and 6 bases lay outside the gene matches. The germline V gene encodes CDR1 SGHDT and CDR2 YYEEEE. The CDR3 is made up of 15 amino acids. CDR3 bases: TGTGCCAGCAGGGAGCGGGGGGGACCGTACAATGAGCAGTTCTTC. Residues: CASRERGGPYNEQFF.

CDR3 DNA: TGTGCCAGCAGCTTAAGCGGGCCCCCCTACAATGAGCAGTTCTTC. Translation: CASSLSGPPYNEQFF. V is TRBV7-3 and J is TRBJ2-1; TRBD2 might be the D (5 bases). V was clipped by 1 base and J by 2 bases, with 9 bases between them. CDR1 SGHTA and CDR2 FQGTGA come from the germline V gene. This CDR3 has 15 residues.

This clone has only one observation. The chain combines TRBV7-2 with TRBJ2-2; D is perhaps TRBD1 (6 bases). This CDR3 region has 14 residues. CDR1 is SGHTA and CDR2 is FQGNSA in the germline V gene. V lost 4 bases, J lost 8 bases, and 14 bases lay in between. The CDR3 DNA reads TGTGCCAGCAGCTGGGACATCGCCGTAGGGGAGCTGTTTTTT. It encodes CASSWDIAVGELFF.

The genes are TRBV19 and TRBJ1-1; 10 bases align to TRBD1. This CDR3 is built from 16 residues. The germline V gene encodes CDR1 LNHDA and CDR2 SQIVND (reference sequence). V was pared by 6 bases and J by 2 bases, with 9 bases of the junction left unmatched. CDR3 DNA sequence: TGTGCCAGTAGGGTGACAGGGGGCGTAGGAAACACTGAAGCTTTCTTT. Residues: CASRVTGGVGNTEAFF.

The J gene is TRBJ2-3, the V gene TRBV10-1, with 11 bases identical to TRBD2. The CDR3 spans 15 residues. The germline CDR1 and CDR2 sequences are WNHNN and SYGVQD (reference sequence). V gave up 2 bases and J gave up 6 bases; unmatched junction bases: 4. The CDR3 reads CASSEVAGGRDTQYF. The DNA of the CDR3 is TGCGCCAGCAGTGAGGTAGCGGGGGGGCGGGATACGCAGTATTTT.

The chain couples TRBV27 to TRBJ1-2, with TRBD1 as a possible D gene (6 bases). This CDR3 has 16 residues. V was shortened by 4 bases and J by 2 bases, with 17 bases between the two germline ends. The V gene's germline CDR1 is MNHEY and CDR2 SMNVEV (reference sequence). The chain's CDR3 is CASSYGGGRSNYGYTF. CDR3 nucleotides: TGTGCCAGCAGTTACGGCGGGGGCAGGTCGAACTATGGCTACACCTTC.

The genes are TRBV7-9 and TRBJ1-2; D is undetermined. Germline V CDR1 and CDR2: SEHNR, FQNEAQ (reference sequence). V lost 1 base, J lost 4 bases, and 10 bases lay in between. The CDR3 spans 14 residues. The CDR3 DNA reads as TGTGCCAGCAGCTTAGTTAACAGCCTCTATGGCTACACCTTC. Translated: CASSLVNSLYGYTF.

The rearrangement joins TRBV5-1 to TRBJ2-1; tentatively, D is TRBD2 (5 bases). Germline V lookup: CDR1 SGHRS, CDR2 YFSETQ. V was pared by 0 bases and J by 3 bases, with 7 bases between. This CDR3 comprises 14 residues. This chain's CDR3 is CASSLAEGYNEQFF. In DNA form, the CDR3 reads TGCGCCAGCAGCTTGGCCGAGGGCTACAATGAGCAGTTCTTC.

The V call is TRBV5-1, the J call TRBJ2-4; 8 bases align to TRBD2. V was clipped by 0 bases and J by 0 bases; unmatched bases: 8. This CDR3 is 18 amino acids long. CDR1 and CDR2 (germline): SGHRS, YFSETQ. CDR3 coding DNA: TGCGCCAGCAGCTTGGGAGCGGGGGCCGAAATAGCCAAAAACATTCAGTACTTC. Translation gives CASSLGAGAEIAKNIQYF.

This clone was seen more than once but under ten times. V usage is TRBV11-2 and J usage is TRBJ1-2, with 7 bases fitting TRBD1. Germline CDR1 reads SGHAT; CDR2 reads FQNNGV. The trim removed 5 bases at V and 8 bases at J, leaving 5 bases unmatched. This CDR3 comprises 12 residues. CDR3 in amino acids: CASSPQGGGYTF. DNA of the CDR3: TGTGCCAGCAGCCCTCAGGGGGGCGGCTACACCTTC.

The chain joins TRBV18 to TRBJ2-5; D may be TRBD2 (6 bases). Trimming took 3 bases from V and 1 from J, leaving 15 bases between them. Germline CDR1 KGHSH, CDR2 LQKENI. CDR3 size: 16 residues. The chain's CDR3 is CASSPRLGGTQETQYF. The CDR3 coding sequence is TGTGCCAGCTCACCCCGCCTCGGCGGGACCCAAGAGACCCAGTACTTC.

The chain recombines TRBV7-3 with TRBJ2-5; 7 positions agree with TRBD2. The CDR3 consists of 14 residues. Germline CDR1 reads SGHTA; CDR2 reads FQGTGA. J gave up 2 bases and V 5 bases, and 5 bases lay outside the gene matches. The CDR3 sequence: CASSPSGGQETQYF. The CDR3 nucleotides read TGTGCCAGCAGCCCGTCGGGGGGTCAAGAGACCCAGTACTTC.

The V and J genes are TRBV5-6 and TRBJ2-3; D possibly corresponds to TRBD1 (6 bases). This CDR3 spans 17 amino acids. V was clipped by 4 bases and J by 5 bases, with 23 bases between them. Germline V gene sequence: CDR1 SGHDT, CDR2 YYEEEE. In DNA form, the CDR3 reads TGTGCCAGCAGCCCCCAGGGGCAGGGTTTAATTCAAGATACGCAGTATTTT. Translated, it gives CASSPQGQGLIQDTQYF.

This chain links TRBV5-1 with TRBJ1-1, with a weak D call TRBD1 (5 bases). Trimming removed 4 bases from V and 4 bases from J, with 11 bases in between. The CDR3 has 13 residues. Germline loops: CDR1 SGHRS, CDR2 YFSETQ. Here the CDR3 DNA reads TGCGCCAGCAGCAAGGAGGGGAGCACTGAAGCTTTCTTT. It is translated as CASSKEGSTEAFF.

The CDR3 DNA reads TGTGCCAGCAGTTCACACCACACAGGGAAACCCGGGGAGCTGTTTTTT. Translation: CASSSHHTGKPGELFF. This chain connects TRBV27 to TRBJ2-2, with a possible D match to TRBD1 (6 bases). This CDR3 is built from 16 residues. V was pared by 4 bases and J by 6 bases, with 18 bases between. Germline CDR1 MNHEY, CDR2 SMNVEV (reference sequence).

The V gene is TRBV2, the J gene TRBJ1-1; D call uncertain. Germline loops: CDR1 SNHLY, CDR2 FYNNEI. The V gene lost 8 bases and the J gene lost 2 bases, with 15 bases spanning the gap. CDR3 length: 14 amino acids. The CDR3 reads CASQQRGPNTEAFF. CDR3 in DNA: TGTGCCAGCCAACAGCGGGGTCCTAACACTGAAGCTTTCTTT.

V is TRBV5-6 and J is TRBJ2-6, with a tentative D call TRBD2 (5 bases). The CDR3 has 16 amino acids. Trimming removed 0 bases from V and 2 bases from J, with 9 bases in between. Per the germline V gene, CDR1 is SGHDT and CDR2 is YYEEEE. The CDR3 protein is CASSLVGVTGANVLTF. The CDR3 DNA sequence: TGTGCCAGCAGCTTGGTCGGGGTAACTGGGGCCAACGTCCTGACTTTC.

This chain connects TRBV11-3 to TRBJ2-1; 13 bases line up with TRBD2. With 4 bases clipped from V and 4 bases from J, the junction kept 4 bases outside the gene matches. The V gene's germline CDR1 is SGHNT and CDR2 YENEEA. The CDR3 is 16 residues long. As DNA, the CDR3 is TGTGCCAGCAGCTCCCGGACTAGCGGGGGATACAATGAGCAGTTCTTC. Translated, it gives CASSSRTSGGYNEQFF.

The chain couples TRBV6-1 to TRBJ2-3; D not certain. The CDR3 has 15 residues. V was clipped by 2 bases and J by 4 bases, with 13 bases between them. Germline lookup yields CDR1 MNHNS and CDR2 SASEGT. The CDR3 protein is CASSETETRPDTQYF. CDR3 DNA sequence: TGTGCCAGCAGTGAAACAGAGACGCGTCCAGATACGCAGTATTTT.

The chain uses TRBV7-2 and TRBJ1-4; no definite D call. The germline V and J ends were trimmed by 5 bases and 3 bases, with 13 bases remaining between them. This CDR3 is 15 amino acids long. Looked up from germline, CDR1 is SGHTA and CDR2 is FQGNSA. CDR3 protein: CASSRDGIANEKLFF. CDR3 DNA sequence: TGTGCCAGCAGCCGAGATGGTATCGCTAATGAAAAACTGTTTTTT.

The gene calls are TRBV29-1 and TRBJ1-3; D is perhaps TRBD1 (6 bases). Trimming stripped 3 bases from V and 0 bases from J, with 15 bases between. This CDR3 is 16 amino acids long. Germline-derived CDR1 and CDR2 are SQVTM and ANQGSEA. The CDR3 region is CSVDEGEKVSGNTIYF. CDR3 DNA sequence: TGCAGCGTTGATGAGGGGGAAAAGGTCTCTGGAAACACCATATATTTT.

This clone was detected once. The rearrangement uses TRBV15 and TRBJ2-7; 10 bases line up with TRBD1. J lost 3 bases, V lost 0 bases, and 2 bases had no gene match. CDR1 is LNHNV, CDR2 YYDKDF, per germline (reference sequence). This CDR3 region has 15 residues. In DNA form, the CDR3 reads TGTGCCACCAGCAGAGAAGGGACAGGGGTCTACGAGCAGTACTTC. It yields the protein CATSREGTGVYEQYF.

The chain has TRBV7-9 and TRBJ1-2; 7 bases line up with TRBD1. Germline V gene data show CDR1 as SEHNR and CDR2 as FQNEAQ (reference sequence). CDR3 size: 14 residues. The junction had 0 bases not matched to a gene; V was cut back by 1 base and J by 1 base. Here the CDR3 reads CASSLGDSNYGYTF. As DNA, the CDR3 is TGTGCCAGCAGCTTAGGGGACAGTAACTATGGCTACACCTTC.